The 11 T cell receptor beta chains given below trace back to one sample, sequenced in a study of cytomegalovirus exposure and HLA in healthy donors. Vbeta (60) and Jbeta (13) primers were used in the PCR. TCRdb's table, derived via immunoSEQ multiplex PCR, lists solely in-frame clones and lacks some. The sample comprises approximately 110,000 clones, under 85% of which are singletons, and roughly 4.1% rests with the top ten. Sequenced material: PBMCs. The receptors derive from a woman aged 50 to 65 in good health and CMV-seropositive.

This chain links TRBV30 with TRBJ2-5; D unresolved. The CDR3 contains 13 residues. Germline-derived CDR1 and CDR2 are GTSNPN and SVGIG (reference sequence). Trimming pared 0 bases from V and 2 bases from J, leaving 7 bases between. CDR3 residues: CAWSVQEQETQYF. CDR3 nucleotide sequence: TGTGCCTGGAGTGTACAAGAACAAGAGACCCAGTACTTC.

The CDR3 reads CASSLQGGYEQYF. Written as DNA, the CDR3 is TGTGCCAGCAGCTTACAGGGGGGCTACGAGCAGTACTTC. The J gene is TRBJ2-7, the V gene TRBV7-2, with D maybe TRBD1 (7 bases). Germline V gene sequence: CDR1 SGHTA, CDR2 FQGNSA. V was pared by 2 bases and J by 3 bases, with 8 bases between. The length of the CDR3 is 13 residues.

The genes are TRBV5-4 and TRBJ1-6; D is ambiguous. Trimming took 0 bases from V and 7 from J, leaving 8 bases between them. The length of the CDR3 is 14 residues. Germline V gives CDR1 SGHNT, CDR2 YYREEE (reference sequence). The CDR3 is CASSLDRKNSPLHF. The CDR3 coding sequence is TGTGCCAGCAGCTTGGATAGAAAAAATTCACCCCTCCACTTT. Full variable domain (remainder filled in from reference TRBV5-4 and TRBJ1-6): ETGVTQSPTHLIKTRGQQVTLRCSSQSGHNTVSWYQQALGQGPQFIFQYYREEENGRGNFPPRFSGLQFPNYSSELNVNALELDDSALYLCASSLDRKNSPLHFGNGTRLTVT.

The V gene is TRBV4-1, the J gene TRBJ2-1; 13 nucleotides match TRBD2. V was clipped by 4 bases and J by 4 bases; unmatched bases: 7. The CDR3 consists of 17 residues. Germline V lookup: CDR1 MGHRA, CDR2 YSYEKL. CDR3 DNA sequence: TGCGCCAGCAGCCGAGAACTAGCGGGGGGGGGTTACAATGAGCAGTTCTTC. Residues: CASSRELAGGGYNEQFF.

This rearrangement joins TRBV6-1 to TRBJ2-7; 10 bases line up with TRBD2. Looked up from germline, CDR1 is MNHNS and CDR2 is SASEGT. The CDR3 covers 14 residues. Trimming cost V 7 bases and J 2 bases; bases outside gene matches: 5. The CDR3 reads CASNLSGGAYEQYF. CDR3 nucleotides: TGTGCCAGCAATCTCAGCGGGGGGGCCTACGAGCAGTACTTC.

This chain links TRBV2 with TRBJ1-1; possible D gene TRBD1, 5 bases. Germline V gene sequence: CDR1 SNHLY, CDR2 FYNNEI. The length of the CDR3 is 13 residues. V lost 6 bases to trimming and J lost 6 bases, with 14 bases between them. The CDR3 coding sequence is TGTGCCAGCAGGGAGACAGTCAGGCCTGAAGCTTTCTTT. Its protein is CASRETVRPEAFF.

The chain couples TRBV5-1 to TRBJ1-2; no reliable D call. The germline CDR1 and CDR2 sequences are SGHRS and YFSETQ. The V and J ends lost 0 bases and 6 bases respectively, with 12 bases between them. The CDR3 runs 14 residues. CDR3 DNA sequence: TGCGCCAGCAGCTTGGGGGCCAGCGGTGATGGCTACACCTTC. It codes for CASSLGASGDGYTF.

The chain is built from TRBV7-2 and TRBJ1-4; D might be TRBD1 (6 bases). Germline loops: CDR1 SGHTA, CDR2 FQGNSA. Trimming took 3 bases from V and 4 from J, leaving 12 bases between them. The CDR3 has 15 residues. The CDR3 region is CASSFRGRGNEKLFF. CDR3 DNA: TGTGCCAGCAGCTTCAGGGGAAGGGGTAATGAAAAACTGTTTTTT.

The chain links TRBV7-9 to TRBJ2-3, with TRBD1 matching 8 bases. V shed 5 bases and J 2 bases; nucleotides not matched to a gene: 6. The CDR3 contains 15 residues. Germline V gene lookup returns CDR1 SEHNR and CDR2 FQNEAQ (reference sequence). This chain's CDR3 is CASSQGQVFTDTQYF. The DNA for the CDR3 is TGTGCCAGCAGCCAGGGACAGGTCTTCACAGATACGCAGTATTTT.

The rearrangement links TRBV2 to TRBJ2-3; 14 bases fit TRBD2. CDR1 SNHLY and CDR2 FYNNEI come from the germline V gene. V trimming: 6 bases; J trimming: 4 bases; junction bases outside the gene matches: 3. The CDR3 has 15 residues. The CDR3 DNA reads as TGTGCCAGCAGATTGGGACTAGCGGGGGCAGATACGCAGTATTTT. Translating gives CASRLGLAGADTQYF.

V and J are TRBV9 and TRBJ2-5; 8 nucleotides agree with TRBD2. The germline CDR1 and CDR2 sequences are SGDLS and YYNGEE. The CDR3 covers 17 residues. With 0 bases clipped from V and 1 base from J, the junction kept 8 bases outside the gene matches. CDR3 in DNA: TGTGCCAGCAGCGTAGTAAGCGGGGGAAACTTCCAAGAGACCCAGTACTTC. It codes for CASSVVSGGNFQETQYF.